This note documents a single T cell receptor (beta chain) sequence. Its matching antigen is unknown. The CDR3 is made up of 15 amino acids. Generated by immunoSEQ multiplex PCR, the TCRdb table keeps only in-frame clones and is missing some. The table has about 24,000 clones, roughly 80% seen once. This sample was included in a study of lymphopenia after photon versus proton radiotherapy. Study-level results: Under photons, naive T cells and diversity fell while effector/memory populations rose. Post-nadir diversity loss with photons came from oligoclonal expansion, particularly CD8+ Temra cells.

This chain joins TRBV21-1 and TRBJ2-7; no check of the table's D call, TRBD2, against the DNA was made. TRBV21-1 is a documented pseudogene. The sequence came from a woman aged 70-85 years with pancreatic cancer. Sequencing was performed on peripheral blood, taken from a patient treated with proton-based radiotherapy. CDR3 coding DNA: TGTGCCAGCAGCAAAGGTAATAGCGGGAGTGCCGAGCAGTACTTC. Translating it yields CASSKGNSGSAEQYF.